This T cell receptor (beta chain) was found in a study of T cell responses to AZD1222 COVID-19 vaccine. Overall study findings and caveats: Two doses of AZD1222 preceded a rise in Spike-specific TCR breadth and depth.

Assay used: immunoSEQ multiplex PCR; TCRdb lists only in-frame clones, some missing. The sample lists about 140,000 clones, 92% occurring once. A word on this clone: Its target is not known.

The sequencing here drew on peripheral blood, taken on day 0 of AZD1222 vaccination. This TCR derives from an adult in good health.

This chain's CDR3 is CASSLAGGTGNSPLHF. The CDR3, as DNA: TGTGCCAGCAGCTTAGCGGGAGGGACAGGGAATTCACCCCTCCACTTT. The rearrangement uses TRBV7-6 and TRBJ1-6; 9 bases line up with TRBD1. Germline V CDR1 and CDR2: SGHVS, FNYEAQ. J lost 7 bases, V lost 0 bases, and 4 bases had no gene match. This CDR3 contains 16 residues.